Given below is one TCR beta chain in context. V was shortened by 8 bases and J by 5 bases, with 18 bases between the two germline ends. Germline V lookup: CDR1 MRHNA, CDR2 SNTAGT. This CDR3 has 14 residues. The sample belongs to a study of cytomegalovirus exposure and HLA in healthy donors. The protocol was immunoSEQ multiplex PCR, while the TCRdb copy is restricted to in-frame clones and leaves out a portion. In the table there are some 150,000 clones, approximately 88% of which are singletons. This receptor was taken from a man aged 18-30 years in good health and CMV-seropositive. The chain employs TRBV6-4 and TRBJ1-1, with D tentatively TRBD1 (5 bases). The specimen sequenced was PBMCs. The CDR3 nucleotides read TGTGCCAGCTCCCCGGGCGGGGGTAATACTGAAGCTTTCTTT. Amino acids: CASSPGGGNTEAFF.